The clone carrying this T cell receptor (beta chain) was seen only a few times. Documented time point: pre-sensitization, week 0. The treatment denotes: therapeutic diphenylcyclopropenone sensitization with weekly scalp DPC. Unfractionated whole blood yielded total RNA. This sample was included in a study of human T cells and chemical hapten exposure. Germline assignment: CDR1 LGHNA and CDR2 YSLEER. The ends lost 1 base at V and 2 bases at J; junction bases unmatched: 6. The CDR3 totals 16 residues. TCRdb re-derived calls from the RACE reads in MiXCR, one entry per CDR3 protein. The sample carries some 57,000 distinct CDR3 sequences, 9.5% to 10% recorded once.

Here the sequenced sample was whole blood, taken in connection with sensitization to the hapten diphenylcyclopropenone (DPC). V is TRBV4-3 and J is TRBJ2-3; 7 positions match TRBD2. This TCR was sampled from a woman in her twenties or thirties with alopecia areata. Some clones in this sample may be carry-over from other donors' samples. CDR3: CASSQVEGLPTDTQYF. DNA of the CDR3: TGCGCCAGCAGCCAAGTCGAGGGACTACCCACAGATACGCAGTATTTT.